This entry lists 13 T cell receptor beta chains sequenced from one sample in a study of Graves' ophthalmopathy and Graves' hyperthyroidism. RNA served as the template for amplifying TCR beta CDR3 regions. First-round RT-PCR with HTBI primers preceded a second-round multiplex PCR. MiXCR, applied by TCRdb to the multiplex PCR reads, yields one record per CDR3 protein. The repertoire includes a few hundred thousand distinct CDR3 sequences, roughly 15% of them detected once, and roughly 7% sits in the top ten. Sequenced sample: peripheral blood. These receptors were collected from a woman younger than 35 with stable Graves' hyperthyroidism.

This clonotype was picked up many times. The chain carries TRBV12-3 or TRBV12-4 and TRBJ1-5; D possibly corresponds to TRBD1 (6 bases). Trimming removed 6 bases from V and 0 bases from J, with 15 bases in between. The CDR3 has 16 residues. Here the CDR3 DNA reads TGTGCCAGCAGCTCGAGACAGGTCAATAGCAATCAGCCCCAGCATTTT. Residues: CASSSRQVNSNQPQHF.

This clonotype was picked up a small number of times. This sequence joins TRBV18 and TRBJ1-1, with a tentative D call TRBD1 (5 bases). CDR1 and CDR2 from the germline V gene are KGHSH and LQKENI. Trimming pared 4 bases from V and 6 bases from J, leaving 18 bases between. The CDR3 contains 15 residues. The CDR3: CASSLGASTGAEAFF. Here the CDR3 DNA reads TGTGCCAGCTCACTCGGGGCCTCAACCGGCGCTGAAGCTTTCTTT.

This clonotype was seen at least ten times. This chain uses TRBV4-1 with TRBJ2-5, with 10 bases aligning to TRBD1. V lost 6 bases, J lost 4 bases, and 5 bases stayed unmatched. The CDR3 runs 14 residues. CDR1 and CDR2 (germline): MGHRA, YSYEKL. CDR3 in amino acids: CASRGTGVLETQYF. The CDR3 region has the DNA TGCGCCAGCAGGGGGACAGGGGTTCTAGAGACCCAGTACTTC.

This clonotype was observed many times. The gene calls are TRBV7-9 and TRBJ1-1; no firm D call. This CDR3 comprises 10 residues. Trimming stripped 2 bases from V and 8 bases from J, with 3 bases between. Germline V gene sequence: CDR1 SEHNR, CDR2 FQNEAQ (reference sequence). For the CDR3, the DNA is TGTGCCAGCAGCTTAAACGAAGCTTTCTTT. Its protein product is CASSLNEAFF.

There are many counts of this clonotype. This chain joins TRBV6-4 and TRBJ2-5; D is ambiguous. Germline V gene data show CDR1 as MRHNA and CDR2 as SNTAGT. The CDR3 sequence is 12 residues long. Trimming shortened V by 4 bases and J by 5 bases, and 8 bases separated the two germline ends. CDR3 DNA: TGTGCCAGCAGTGTAACCACGGAGACCCAGTACTTC. It yields the protein CASSVTTETQYF.

This clonotype was recorded many times. This chain uses TRBV10-3 with TRBJ1-3, with unresolved D. The CDR3 has 13 amino acids. V lost 7 bases and J 2 bases, leaving 9 bases between the germline ends. CDR1 and CDR2 (germline): ENHRY, SYGVKD. DNA of the CDR3: TGTGCCATCAAGGGAGGCACTGGAAACACCATATATTTT. Its translation: CAIKGGTGNTIYF.

A note on this clonotype: Just one base apart from a much larger clone, this may be a read error. The chain is built from TRBV10-3 and TRBJ2-2; perhaps TRBD2 as D (6 bases). Per the germline V gene, CDR1 is ENHRY and CDR2 is SYGVKD. The length of the CDR3 is 15 residues. The CDR3, as DNA: TGTGCCATCAGTGAGCGGGGGACGAACACCGGGGAGCTGTGTTTT. Its protein product is CAISERGTNTGELCF.

This clonotype was observed at least ten times. The chain recombines TRBV11-2 with TRBJ1-1; the D gene is possibly TRBD1 (5 bases). Germline V lookup: CDR1 SGHAT, CDR2 FQNNGV. V lost 5 bases and J lost 3, with 13 bases in between. The CDR3 runs to 14 residues. In nucleotides, the CDR3 is TGTGCCAGCAGCCATAACCCGGGGGACACTGAAGCTTTCTTT. The encoded protein is CASSHNPGDTEAFF.

This clonotype showed up many times. CDR3 sequence (DNA): TGTGCCAGCAGTTTTACTCGTGGCAGCAACTATGGCTACACCTTC. It yields the protein CASSFTRGSNYGYTF. The chain links TRBV6-5 to TRBJ1-2; D unresolved. The CDR3 spans 15 residues. Trimming pared 4 bases from V and 2 bases from J, leaving 14 bases between. The V gene's germline CDR1 is MNHEY and CDR2 SVGAGI.

There are many counts of this clonotype. The chain employs TRBV19 and TRBJ2-7, with D possibly being TRBD2 (5 bases). Trimming removed 3 bases at V and 3 bases at J, with 12 bases between. This CDR3 has 14 amino acids. The germline gives CDR1 LNHDA, CDR2 SQIVND (reference sequence). CDR3 amino acids: CASSMRAQHYEQYF. CDR3 bases: TGTGCCAGTAGTATGAGGGCGCAACACTACGAGCAGTACTTC.

The rearrangement joins TRBV28 to TRBJ2-7, with D hard to call. CDR1 MDHEN and CDR2 SYDVKM come from the germline V gene. This CDR3 contains 16 residues. The V and J ends lost 5 bases and 0 bases respectively, with 17 bases between them. CDR3 sequence: CASSPMSVGNSYEQYF. In DNA form, the CDR3 reads TGTGCCAGCAGTCCTATGTCAGTAGGAAACTCCTACGAGCAGTACTTC.

This clonotype was found many times. The chain has TRBV6-2 or TRBV6-3 and TRBJ2-5; the match to TRBD2 covers 8 bases. CDR3 length equals 15 residues. CDR1 and CDR2 from the germline V gene are MNHEY and SVGEGT. The trim removed 8 bases at V and 5 bases at J, leaving 13 bases unmatched. The CDR3 region is CASGSGELQGETQYF. The CDR3 region has the DNA TGTGCCAGCGGTAGCGGGGAACTTCAGGGTGAGACCCAGTACTTC.

The rearrangement uses TRBV7-9 and TRBJ2-2; possibly TRBD1 for D (5 bases). The V and J ends lost 10 bases and 5 bases respectively, with 8 bases between them. The CDR3 is made up of 11 amino acids. CDR1 is SEHNR, CDR2 FQNEAQ, per germline (reference sequence). The CDR3 DNA is TGTGCCACCCCAGGGACCGGGGAGCTGTTTTTT. This encodes CATPGTGELFF. The variable domain in full, with the rest retrieved from reference TRBV7-9 and TRBJ2-2, is DTGVSQNPRHKITKRGQNVTFRCDPISEHNRLYWYRQTLGQGPEFLTYFQNEAQLEKSRLLSDRFSAERPKGSFSTLEIQRTEQGDSAMYLCATPGTGELFFGEGSRLTVL.